The 7 T cell receptor beta chains given below trace back to one sample, sequenced in a study of T cell repertoires in cytomegalovirus infection (dated by TCRdb to about 2019). The sample was run on an Illumina HiSeq 1500. Starting from the raw public reads, TCRdb applied fastp trimming at Q25, assembled clones with MiXCR and retained in-frame beta chains. A single entry per CDR3 protein holds the most common genes and DNA from its merged rows. This sample is represented by fewer than 550,000 distinct CDR3 sequences; approximately 33% of them were singletons. 12% to 15% of the sample comes from the top ten. The sequencing input was PBMCs. These receptors all stem from a human donor in good health (CMV status not recorded). Some clones in this sample may be carry-over from other donors' samples.

The rearrangement links TRBV4-1 to TRBJ2-2; D is ambiguous. The CDR3 loop spans 17 amino acids. V was shortened by 0 bases and J by 1 base, with 12 bases between the two germline ends. The V gene's germline CDR1 is MGHRA and CDR2 YSYEKL. In DNA, the CDR3 is TGCGCCAGCAGCCAAGAAAGGCAGCTCCAGAACACCGGGGAGCTGTTTTTT. Its translation: CASSQERQLQNTGELFF.

At least ten counts were recorded for this clonotype. The chain joins TRBV11-2 to TRBJ1-5; no clear D. CDR1 is SGHAT and CDR2 is FQNNGV in the germline V gene. The V gene lost 5 bases and the J gene lost 5 bases, with 10 bases spanning the gap. The CDR3 has 13 amino acids. The CDR3 region is CASSLIGDQPQHF. The DNA of the CDR3 is TGTGCCAGCAGCCTGATCGGGGATCAGCCCCAGCATTTT.

The gene calls are TRBV4-3 and TRBJ2-3; TRBD2 matches at 11 bases. With V trimmed by 4 bases and J by 1 base, 16 bases remained unmatched. Germline CDR1 and CDR2: LGHNA and YSLEER. The CDR3 has 20 amino acids. The CDR3, as DNA: TGCGCCAGCAGCCCCTGGCTGGGTAGCGGGGGGGGGGCTCGCACAGATACGCAGTATTTT. This gives the protein CASSPWLGSGGGARTDTQYF.

The chain uses TRBV29-1 and TRBJ2-5, with TRBD2 matching over 9 bases. This CDR3 contains 13 residues. Looked up from germline, CDR1 is SQVTM and CDR2 is ANQGSEA. J lost 5 bases, V lost 3 bases, and 4 bases had no gene match. The CDR3 nucleotides are TGCAGCGTTGATCCTAGCGGGGATGAGACCCAGTACTTC. This translates into CSVDPSGDETQYF.

This clonotype has only one observation. The chain combines TRBV12-3 or TRBV12-4 with TRBJ1-5, with 8 bases lining up with TRBD1. The CDR3 has 15 amino acids. J lost 6 bases, V lost 5 bases, and 9 bases had no gene match. In nucleotides, the CDR3 is TGTGCCAGCAGTAGACAGGGGATTTGGTCTCAGCCCCAGCATTTT. This codes for CASSRQGIWSQPQHF.

Note on this clonotype: A much larger clone is a single base away; this may be a read error. It is unclear where the CDR3 begins or ends on the DNA, so no DNA is shown, and the CDR3 is as TCRdb lists it. The chain links TRBV7-2 to TRBJ2-1; TRBD1, as called in the table, went unchecked against the DNA. The germline V gene encodes CDR1 SGHTA and CDR2 FQGNSA. The CDR3 contains 17 residues when both ends are counted. The CDR3 protein is CASSLVAGGSSYNEPFF.

This clonotype has at least ten counts. V and J are TRBV7-2 and TRBJ2-6, with 7 bases aligning to TRBD1. Trimming took 5 bases from V and 0 from J; bases not matched to a gene: 7. The CDR3 consists of 17 residues. In germline, CDR1 is SGHTA, CDR2 FQGNSA. CDR3 sequence (DNA): TGTGCCAGCAGCCCGCCGACAGGGAACTCTGGGGCCAACGTCCTGACTTTC. Amino acids: CASSPPTGNSGANVLTF. Full variable domain (outside the CDR3, taken from reference TRBV7-2 and TRBJ2-6): GAGVSQSPSNKVTEKGKDVELRCDPISGHTALYWYRQSLGQGLEFLIYFQGNSAPDKSGLPSDRFSAERTGGSVSTLTIQRTQQEDSAVYLCASSPPTGNSGANVLTFGAGSRLTVL.